The 15 T cell receptor beta chains presented below share a single source sample, sequenced in a study of beta chain features in type 1 diabetes. Findings and caveats of the study: A moderate, significant TCRB CDR3 shortening appeared in type 1 diabetes across four CD4+ subsets.

Reverse transcription of all isolated RNA meant that expressed TCRB transcripts were sequenced. The table came from immunoSEQ multiplex PCR; TCRdb's copy has only in-frame clones and leaves some out. The table has approximately 130,000 clones, 17% seen once. Their antigen targets remain unknown. The specimen was central memory CD4+ T cells from blood. Source of these receptors: a man younger than 35 with type 1 diabetes.

The rearrangement joins TRBV7-2 to TRBJ2-6, with unresolved D. The V end was cut by 4 bases, the J end by 0 bases, with 4 bases between. The V gene's germline CDR1 is SGHTA and CDR2 FQGNSA. The CDR3 sequence is 14 residues long. CDR3 residues: CASSSGSGANVLTF. The CDR3 nucleotides read TGTGCCAGCAGCTCGGGCTCTGGGGCCAACGTCCTGACTTTC.

The V call is TRBV7-2, the J call TRBJ2-3; D is undetermined. Germline-derived CDR1 and CDR2 are SGHTA and FQGNSA. This CDR3 comprises 11 residues. Trimming pared 5 bases from V and 4 bases from J, leaving 4 bases between. The CDR3 coding sequence is TGTGCCAGCAGCAATCCAGATACGCAGTATTTT. It codes for CASSNPDTQYF.

The sample holds a few counts of this clone. The chain links TRBV7-2 to TRBJ1-2; TRBD1 is a possible D gene (6 bases). V lost 0 bases to trimming and J lost 4 bases, with 12 bases between them. Per the germline V gene, CDR1 is SGHTA and CDR2 is FQGNSA. The CDR3 sequence is 15 residues long. CDR3 region: CASSLAVAQGYGYTF. As DNA, the CDR3 is TGTGCCAGCAGCTTAGCGGTGGCACAGGGCTATGGCTACACCTTC.

V is TRBV29-1 and J is TRBJ1-2; 8 bases match TRBD1. Germline CDR1 SQVTM, CDR2 ANQGSEA. V was clipped by 7 bases and J by 2 bases; unmatched bases: 9. There are 14 residues in the CDR3. CDR3 residues: CSAEGRGRNYGYTF. The CDR3 nucleotides read TGCAGCGCCGAGGGCAGGGGGCGCAACTATGGCTACACCTTC.

The chain couples TRBV6-5 to TRBJ1-2; the D is unclear. The CDR3 runs 13 residues. Trimming shortened V by 5 bases and J by 1 base, and 8 bases separated the two germline ends. Germline assignment: CDR1 MNHEY and CDR2 SVGAGI. The CDR3 loop is CASSPDNNYGYTF. The CDR3 nucleotides read TGTGCCAGCAGTCCCGACAATAACTATGGCTACACCTTC.

This clone occurred a few times. This sequence joins TRBV5-1 and TRBJ2-5, with a tentative D call TRBD1 (6 bases). Germline values: CDR1 SGHRS, CDR2 YFSETQ. The CDR3 covers 14 residues. With 2 bases removed from V and 1 base from J, the gap between germline ends came to 9 bases. DNA of the CDR3: TGCGCCAGCAGCTTCATGGACAGCCAAGAGACCCAGTACTTC. Amino acid sequence: CASSFMDSQETQYF.

The rearrangement joins TRBV21-1 to TRBJ2-5; the table's D gene call, TRBD2, was not cross checked with the DNA. TRBV21-1 is annotated as a pseudogene. This CDR3 has 13 residues. CDR3: CAKSEAAQETQYF. The DNA of the CDR3 is TGTGCCAAATCAGAAGCGGCTCAAGAGACCCAGTACTTC.

This clone was seen a handful of times. The CDR3 DNA sequence: TGCAGCTCTAGGGGACGGTCGGGCACTGAAGCTTTCTTT. Translation: CSSRGRSGTEAFF. The chain has TRBV29-1 and TRBJ1-1; D possibly corresponds to TRBD1 (5 bases). Trimming took 8 bases from V and 4 from J, leaving 17 bases between them. CDR3 length: 13 residues. The V gene's germline CDR1 is SQVTM and CDR2 ANQGSEA. Filled out from reference TRBV29-1 and TRBJ1-1, the complete variable domain reads SAVISQKPSRDICQRGTSLTIQCQVDSQVTMMFWYRQQPGQSLTLIATANQGSEATYESGFVIDKFPISRPNLTFSTLTVSNMSPEDSSIYLCSSRGRSGTEAFFGQGTRLTVV.

The chain employs TRBV4-1 and TRBJ2-7; 9 nucleotides align to TRBD2. CDR1 is MGHRA and CDR2 is YSYEKL in the germline V gene. This CDR3 spans 14 amino acids. The V gene end was trimmed by 4 bases and the J gene end by 5 bases; junction bases not matched to a gene: 6. In DNA, the CDR3 is TGCGCCAGCAGCCGTAGCGGGAGCCTGGACGAGCAGTACTTC. This sequence encodes CASSRSGSLDEQYF.

CDR3 bases: TGTGCCAGCAGCGTAGCGGGGCCCTCCCTCACAGATACGCAGTATTTT. Amino acid sequence: CASSVAGPSLTDTQYF. The V call is TRBV9, the J call TRBJ2-3; the D call may be TRBD1 or TRBD2 (5 bases each). CDR3 length equals 16 residues. Trimming pared 0 bases from V and 2 bases from J, leaving 13 bases between. Per the germline V gene, CDR1 is SGDLS and CDR2 is YYNGEE. Full variable domain (outside the CDR3, taken from reference TRBV9 and TRBJ2-3): DSGVTQTPKHLITATGQRVTLRCSPRSGDLSVYWYQQSLDQGLQFLIQYYNGEERAKGNILERFSAQQFPDLHSELNLSSLELGDSALYFCASSVAGPSLTDTQYFGPGTRLTVL.

The sample holds a few counts of this clone. Other nucleotide sequences from this sample produce the same CDR3. CDR3 coding DNA: TGTGCCAGCAGCTCTGGACAGGTCTATGGCTACACCTTC. The encoded protein is CASSSGQVYGYTF. This chain connects TRBV7-2 to TRBJ1-2, with 7 bases matching TRBD1. The J segment lost 4 bases and the V segment lost 4 bases, leaving 3 bases of the junction unmatched. The CDR3 has 13 amino acids. Germline CDR1 and CDR2: SGHTA and FQGNSA. The whole variable domain, filled in from reference TRBV7-2 and TRBJ1-2, reads GAGVSQSPSNKVTEKGKDVELRCDPISGHTALYWYRQSLGQGLEFLIYFQGNSAPDKSGLPSDRFSAERTGGSVSTLTIQRTQQEDSAVYLCASSSGQVYGYTFGSGTRLTVV.

This clone was found a few times. CDR3 sequence: CASSLGSNYQETQYF. DNA for the CDR3: TGTGCCAGCAGCTTAGGGTCCAACTACCAAGAGACCCAGTACTTC. The J gene is TRBJ2-5, the V gene TRBV11-1; D call uncertain. The CDR3 is made up of 15 amino acids. Trimming cost V 1 base and J 0 bases, with 9 bases left between them. The germline CDR1 and CDR2 sequences are SGHAT and FQDESV (reference sequence).

This rearrangement joins TRBV29-1 to TRBJ1-2, with D unresolved. CDR1 SQVTM and CDR2 ANQGSEA come from the germline V gene. V lost 6 bases and J 6 bases, leaving 26 bases between the germline ends. CDR3 length equals 16 residues. CDR3: CSVERSPRRSGDGYTF. CDR3 DNA sequence: TGCAGCGTGGAACGATCCCCCCGCAGGTCGGGAGATGGCTACACCTTC.

The chain employs TRBV9 and TRBJ1-3; no clear D gene. The CDR3 contains 14 residues. With 4 bases removed from V and 0 bases from J, the gap between germline ends came to 8 bases. From germline, CDR1 is SGDLS and CDR2 YYNGEE. CDR3 residues: CASSSSNSGNTIYF. CDR3 coding DNA: TGTGCCAGCAGCTCCAGCAACTCTGGAAACACCATATATTTT.

This clone was seen ten or more times. This chain uses TRBV30 with TRBJ2-1, with D uncertain. CDR1 GTSNPN and CDR2 SVGIG come from the germline V gene (reference sequence). Trimming cost V 3 bases and J 0 bases, with 9 bases left between them. The CDR3 extends over 14 amino acids. As DNA, the CDR3 is TGTGCCTGGAGGGGCGGTAGCTCCTACAATGAGCAGTTCTTC. Protein product: CAWRGGSSYNEQFF.